These 18 T cell receptor beta chains share one sample of origin, sequenced in a study of blood T cell repertoires in COVID-19. Produced via immunoSEQ multiplex PCR; TCRdb's table is partial and in-frame only. The profile shows 180,000 or so clones, roughly 86% of them singletons. Material: peripheral blood. Receptors originate from a man aged 18-30 years with active or convalescent COVID-19.

V usage is TRBV21-1 and J usage is TRBJ1-6. TRBV21-1 is listed as a pseudogene. CDR3 length equals 18 residues. CDR3 residues: CASSDNATNGNINSPLHF. The DNA of the CDR3 is TGTGCCAGCTCCGATAACGCGACAAACGGGAATATTAATTCACCCCTCCACTTT.

Turning to this clone: Other DNA sequences within the sample encode an identical CDR3. The chain joins TRBV19 to TRBJ1-1, with D hard to call. Per the germline V gene, CDR1 is LNHDA and CDR2 is SQIVND (reference sequence). This CDR3 has 13 residues. Deletions cut 0 bases from V and 3 bases from J, with 5 bases between. The CDR3: CASSIDRDTEAFF. The CDR3 nucleotides read TGTGCCAGTAGTATAGATAGAGACACTGAAGCTTTCTTT.

The J gene is TRBJ1-5, the V gene TRBV9; 7 nucleotides align to TRBD1. The CDR3 has 14 amino acids. Trimming took 2 bases from V and 3 from J; bases not matched to a gene: 2. Germline CDR1 SGDLS, CDR2 YYNGEE. The CDR3 region has the DNA TGTGCCAGCAGCGTCGGGACAGACAATCAGCCCCAGCATTTT. Protein sequence: CASSVGTDNQPQHF.

The chain combines TRBV6-2 or TRBV6-3 with TRBJ1-4; D call uncertain. Germline lookup yields CDR1 MNHEY and CDR2 SVGEGT. This CDR3 comprises 14 residues. V lost 6 bases and J 8 bases, leaving 16 bases between the germline ends. Here the CDR3 reads CASSQSWGEEKLFF. CDR3 DNA: TGTGCCAGCAGCCAATCATGGGGAGAAGAAAAACTGTTTTTT.

This clone was found once. The chain has TRBV30 and TRBJ2-2, with D maybe TRBD1 (5 bases). Germline loops: CDR1 GTSNPN, CDR2 SVGIG (reference sequence). The V end lost 2 bases, the J end lost 0 bases, and 7 bases lay between the germline ends. This CDR3 has 14 residues. The CDR3 DNA reads as TGTGCCTGGAGTTTGACAGCGAACACCGGGGAGCTGTTTTTT. As protein: CAWSLTANTGELFF.

The rearrangement links TRBV29-1 to TRBJ2-7; TRBD1 aligns across 7 bases. Germline-derived CDR1 and CDR2 are SQVTM and ANQGSEA. Trimming cost V 6 bases and J 3 bases; bases outside gene matches: 8. The CDR3 covers 13 residues. The CDR3 DNA reads as TGCAGCGTACTCGTTGACAGGGTCTACGAGCAGTACTTC. It translates to CSVLVDRVYEQYF.

The J gene is TRBJ2-7, the V gene TRBV4-1; 8 bases line up with TRBD1. Germline trimming cut 1 base from V and 6 bases from J; bases unmatched to any gene: 11. Germline V gene data show CDR1 as MGHRA and CDR2 as YSYEKL. The CDR3 consists of 16 residues. CDR3 nucleotides: TGCGCCAGCAGCCAAGGGTGGGGACAGGATGCCCCCGAGCAGTACTTC. Amino acid sequence: CASSQGWGQDAPEQYF.

This clone has a handful of counts. The gene calls are TRBV6-5 and TRBJ1-2; the match to TRBD1 covers 7 bases. Unmatched junction bases numbered 2, after V lost 8 bases and J lost 2 bases. The CDR3 length is 12 residues. The germline V gene has CDR1 MNHEY and CDR2 SVGAGI. CDR3 DNA sequence: TGTGCCAGCCTGGACAGGAACTATGGCTACACCTTC. It encodes CASLDRNYGYTF.

This rearrangement joins TRBV9 to TRBJ2-7; a possible D gene is TRBD2 (5 bases). Trimming left V 0 bases short and J 2 bases short, with 9 bases between. The CDR3 loop spans 14 amino acids. Germline V CDR1 and CDR2: SGDLS, YYNGEE. The CDR3 region is CASSVDSVPYEQYF. CDR3 sequence (DNA): TGTGCCAGCAGCGTAGATAGCGTGCCCTACGAGCAGTACTTC.

DNA for the CDR3: TGTGCCACCAGCAGTTCCTCAGATACGCAGTATTTT. Translated: CATSSSSDTQYF. The chain carries TRBV15 and TRBJ2-3; D gene ambiguous. Germline loops: CDR1 LNHNV, CDR2 YYDKDF (reference sequence). V lost 3 bases and J 4 bases, leaving 5 bases between the germline ends. The CDR3 contains 12 residues.

The J gene is TRBJ2-5, the V gene TRBV7-2; 7 bases agree with TRBD2. Germline V lookup: CDR1 SGHTA, CDR2 FQGNSA. The trim removed 5 bases at V and 5 bases at J, leaving 11 bases unmatched. This CDR3 spans 15 amino acids. The CDR3, as DNA: TGTGCCAGCAGCCGTATGACTAGCATGGTGGAGACCCAGTACTTC. Translation: CASSRMTSMVETQYF.

The gene calls are TRBV19 and TRBJ1-2; 10 bases align to TRBD1. V was clipped by 9 bases and J by 2 bases; unmatched bases: 9. CDR1 LNHDA and CDR2 SQIVND come from the germline V gene (reference sequence). The CDR3 length is 15 residues. CDR3 DNA sequence: TGTGCCAGCCGGGACAGGGGATTAGGGAACTATGGCTACACCTTC. Its translation is CASRDRGLGNYGYTF.

V is TRBV6-5 and J is TRBJ2-7, with 12 positions matching TRBD2. J gave up 5 bases and V 3 bases, and 8 bases lay outside the gene matches. The germline V gene encodes CDR1 MNHEY and CDR2 SVGAGI. The CDR3 runs 16 residues. CDR3 residues: CASSYKTSGSFDEQYF. CDR3 coding DNA: TGTGCCAGCAGTTATAAGACTAGCGGGAGTTTTGACGAGCAGTACTTC.

This chain joins TRBV24-1 and TRBJ2-2, with 8 bases identical to TRBD2. The germline gives CDR1 KGHDR, CDR2 SFDVKD. Trimming at V came to 3 bases and at J to 2 bases, leaving 7 bases not matched to a gene. This CDR3 comprises 17 residues. The chain's CDR3 is CATSDVRSGDNTGELFF. The DNA of the CDR3 is TGTGCCACCAGTGATGTACGTAGCGGGGACAACACCGGGGAGCTGTTTTTT.

This sequence joins TRBV7-9 and TRBJ2-6; D is uncertain. Trimming cost V 5 bases and J 1 base, with 9 bases left between them. Germline V gene sequence: CDR1 SEHNR, CDR2 FQNEAQ (reference sequence). The CDR3 extends over 15 amino acids. The CDR3: CASSRPVSGANVLTF. The CDR3 DNA reads as TGTGCCAGCAGCCGTCCAGTGTCTGGGGCCAACGTCCTGACTTTC.

The chain couples TRBV30 to TRBJ2-7, with D tentatively TRBD1 (6 bases). Germline CDR1 and CDR2: GTSNPN and SVGIG (reference sequence). The CDR3 has 12 residues. V dropped 3 bases and J dropped 6 bases, with 12 bases sitting between them. The CDR3 sequence: CAWRQQGPEQYF. The CDR3 nucleotides read TGTGCCTGGAGACAACAGGGACCCGAGCAGTACTTC.

The chain carries TRBV5-5 and TRBJ1-3; D might be TRBD1 (5 bases). Germline V gene data show CDR1 as SGHKS and CDR2 as YYEKEE (reference sequence). The ends were cut back, 4 bases at V and 4 bases at J, with 9 bases in the middle. The CDR3 has 13 residues. CDR3 sequence reads: CASSDQGGNTIYF. The CDR3 bases are TGTGCCAGCAGCGACCAGGGCGGAAACACCATATATTTT.

The J gene is TRBJ1-1, the V gene TRBV19; no firm D call. V was trimmed by 3 bases and J by 0 bases, leaving 8 bases between them. CDR1 LNHDA and CDR2 SQIVND come from the germline V gene (reference sequence). This CDR3 contains 14 residues. In DNA, the CDR3 is TGTGCCAGTAGTATCACAAGTTTGAACACTGAAGCTTTCTTT. Translating gives CASSITSLNTEAFF.